This T cell receptor (beta chain) came from a study of T cell responses to AZD1222 COVID-19 vaccine. Study conclusions and caveats: Nearly half of spike-specific TCRs reportedly target unmutated variant regions. Among AZD1222 vaccinees, only five or six were seropositive at baseline. Among vaccine-associated CD4 TCRs, coverage spanned spike, with dominance at 160-218 and 743-854. Spike-specific TCR breadth and depth both grew after two AZD1222 doses.

The CDR3 contains 13 residues. V lost 6 bases and J lost 5, with 13 bases in between. Germline lookup yields CDR1 ENHRY and CDR2 SYGVKD. A word on this clone: The antigen remains unidentified.

TCRdb's copy holds only in-frame clones and misses some; the assay was immunoSEQ multiplex PCR. The sample contains around 110,000 clones, approximately 90% of which appear only once. This sequence joins TRBV10-3 and TRBJ1-1, with D maybe TRBD1 (5 bases). Material: peripheral blood, obtained 28 days after the second AZD1222 dose. The clonotype was recovered from an adult who received the AZD1222 COVID-19 vaccine. DNA of the CDR3: TGTGCCATCAGGTTCCGGGGCAAGACTGAAGCTTTCTTT. It is translated as CAIRFRGKTEAFF.